The next 27 T cell receptor beta chains were all read from a single sample in a study of response to subunit inactivated influenza vaccine (dated by TCRdb to the late 2010s). The method was RT-PCR. Instrument on record: Illumina HiSeq 2500. Clones were called with MiXCR by TCRdb after fastp trimmed the public reads at Q25, and only in-frame beta chains were retained. A single entry per CDR3 protein holds the most common genes and DNA from its merged rows. For this sample there are some 500,000 distinct CDR3 sequences; 25% appear just once. The ten largest account for under 2.5% of the sample. This sample comprised CD4+ T cells sorted from PBMCs, obtained roughly 5 days after vaccination. These receptors all come from a man over 45 who received an inactivated influenza vaccine. Donor details come from another sample of the same person, matched by shared clones.

For the CDR3, the DNA is TGTGCCAGCAGTCTGCGACAGGGTGTCGAGACCCAGTACTTC. This codes for CASSLRQGVETQYF. The chain carries TRBV12-3 or TRBV12-4 and TRBJ2-5; 7 nucleotides align to TRBD1. Losses at the gene ends were 5 bases for V and 5 bases for J; bases not matched to a gene: 8. The CDR3 is 14 amino acids.

This chain links TRBV3-1 with TRBJ1-4; 8 bases line up with TRBD1. The CDR3 totals 16 residues. CDR1 and CDR2 from the germline V gene are LGHDT and YNNKEL (reference sequence). V was clipped by 5 bases and J by 7 bases; unmatched bases: 12. As DNA, the CDR3 is TGTGCCAGCAGCAAGGCAAGGACAGGGCGTTCTGAAAAACTGTTTTTT. As protein: CASSKARTGRSEKLFF.

The V and J genes are TRBV11-2 and TRBJ2-5; TRBD2 aligns across 11 bases. The CDR3 covers 18 residues. With V trimmed by 1 base and J by 4 bases, 11 bases remained unmatched. CDR1 is SGHAT, CDR2 FQNNGV, per germline. The CDR3 sequence: CASSLVLAGGPLGETQYF. The CDR3 DNA is TGTGCCAGCAGCTTAGTGTTAGCGGGAGGGCCCTTGGGAGAGACCCAGTACTTC.

This chain uses TRBV29-1 with TRBJ2-7, with 8 bases that match TRBD1. The CDR3 sequence is 15 residues long. The V segment lost 4 bases and the J segment 2 bases; nucleotides outside the gene matches: 10. The germline gives CDR1 SQVTM, CDR2 ANQGSEA. CDR3: CSVGPDRTGTYEQYF. In nucleotides, the CDR3 is TGCAGCGTTGGGCCTGATCGGACAGGGACCTACGAGCAGTACTTC.

This clonotype showed up just a few times. The rearrangement uses TRBV20-1 and TRBJ2-1, with D perhaps given as TRBD1 or TRBD2 (5 bases each). Deletions cut 5 bases from V and 1 base from J, with 15 bases between. Germline-derived CDR1 and CDR2 are DFQATT and SNEGSKA (reference sequence). This CDR3 has 15 residues. The CDR3 nucleotides read TGCAGTGCTTATAGAGGGGAACCTTCCTACAATGAGCAGTTCTTC. Translating it yields CSAYRGEPSYNEQFF.

The gene calls are TRBV12-3 or TRBV12-4 and TRBJ1-5; TRBD1 might be the D (5 bases). This CDR3 contains 15 residues. Trimming removed 3 bases at V and 6 bases at J, with 15 bases between. In DNA form, the CDR3 reads TGTGCCAGCAGTTTTGGCAGACTGGGGGTTCAGCCCCAGCATTTT. It is translated as CASSFGRLGVQPQHF.

This clonotype showed up just a few times. The gene calls are TRBV5-1 and TRBJ1-1, with 8 bases lining up with TRBD1. CDR1 and CDR2 from the germline V gene are SGHRS and YFSETQ. The CDR3 length is 14 residues. The V segment lost 4 bases and the J segment 5 bases; nucleotides outside the gene matches: 7. CDR3 nucleotides: TGCGCCAGCAGCGGCGGACAGGGTGGTACTGAAGCTTTCTTT. It encodes CASSGGQGGTEAFF.

CDR3 nucleotides: TGTGCCAGCAGACAAAGGGGTGAAGCTTTCTTT. Translated: CASRQRGEAFF. The chain links TRBV6-2 or TRBV6-3 to TRBJ1-1, with a weak D call TRBD1 (5 bases). Germline assignment: CDR1 MNHEY and CDR2 SVGEGT. This CDR3 contains 11 residues. The germline V and J ends were trimmed by 6 bases and 7 bases, with 9 bases remaining between them.

This clonotype appeared a few times. The V gene is TRBV20-1, the J gene TRBJ2-7; 12 bases match TRBD2. The CDR3 sequence is 15 residues long. The germline gives CDR1 DFQATT, CDR2 SNEGSKA (reference sequence). V dropped 2 bases and J dropped 0; count of bases not matched to a gene: 2. CDR3 residues: CSARRLAGASYEQYF. The CDR3 region has the DNA TGCAGTGCTAGAAGACTAGCGGGGGCCTCCTACGAGCAGTACTTC.

This clonotype was counted between two and nine times. The chain joins TRBV25-1 to TRBJ2-1; maybe TRBD1 (5 bases). The CDR3 consists of 13 residues. Trimming removed 3 bases at V and 5 bases at J, with 8 bases between. CDR1 is MGHDK, CDR2 SYGVNS, per germline. This chain's CDR3 is CASSDLGHNEQFF. In DNA, the CDR3 is TGTGCCAGCAGTGACCTGGGGCACAATGAGCAGTTCTTC.

This clonotype showed up just a few times. The junction shows a germline mismatch at one end, possibly a read error. The J gene is TRBJ2-1, the V gene TRBV28; 8 bases match TRBD2. CDR1 and CDR2 (germline): MDHEN, SYDVKM. This CDR3 spans 16 amino acids. The CDR3 DNA reads as TGTGCCAGCAGTTCAACGGGAGGGCCCTCCAACAATGAGCAGTTCTTC. Translation gives CASSSTGGPSNNEQFF.

CDR3 bases: TGTGCCATCTCGACAGTCACAGATACGCAGTATTTT. Its protein product is CAISTVTDTQYF. This chain connects TRBV12-3 or TRBV12-4 to TRBJ2-3; possible D gene TRBD1, 5 bases. Between the trimmed V and J ends, which lost 10 bases and 2 bases, there was a span of 10 bases. The CDR3 extends over 12 amino acids.

This clonotype was detected once. The J gene is TRBJ2-1, the V gene TRBV5-6; TRBD2 matches 10 bases. With 4 bases clipped from V and 8 bases from J, the junction kept 12 bases outside the gene matches. The germline CDR1 and CDR2 sequences are SGHDT and YYEEEE. This CDR3 is built from 16 residues. The chain's CDR3 is CASSGGFLAGVYEQFF. CDR3 nucleotides: TGTGCCAGCAGCGGGGGGTTCCTAGCGGGAGTTTATGAGCAGTTCTTC.

This clonotype was picked up a small number of times. This chain connects TRBV12-3 or TRBV12-4 to TRBJ2-5; 7 nucleotides match TRBD1. V shed 3 bases and J 1 base; nucleotides not matched to a gene: 2. The length of the CDR3 is 14 residues. The CDR3 loop reads CASSLGDSQETQYF. The CDR3 nucleotides read TGTGCCAGCAGTTTGGGGGACAGCCAAGAGACCCAGTACTTC.

This clonotype has only a few counts. J is TRBJ2-7 and V is TRBV20-1; unclear D gene. Germline CDR1 and CDR2: DFQATT and SNEGSKA (reference sequence). The CDR3 loop spans 13 amino acids. V was trimmed by 1 base and J by 3 bases, leaving 10 bases between them. The CDR3, as DNA: TGCAGTGCTAGAGTGTCACACGACTACGAGCAGTACTTC. This sequence encodes CSARVSHDYEQYF.

V gene TRBV20-1 combines with J gene TRBJ2-5; D is possibly TRBD1 or TRBD2 (5 bases each). CDR3 length: 13 residues. V dropped 0 bases and J dropped 5 bases, with 10 bases sitting between them. CDR1 and CDR2 (germline): DFQATT, SNEGSKA (reference sequence). The CDR3 bases are TGCAGTGCTAGAGACGGGGCTGTGGAGACCCAGTACTTC. This translates into CSARDGAVETQYF.

The chain has TRBV6-6 and TRBJ2-4; maybe TRBD1 (6 bases). The length of the CDR3 is 12 residues. Germline assignment: CDR1 MNHNY and CDR2 SVGAGI (reference sequence). V was pared by 5 bases and J by 8 bases, with 10 bases between. CDR3 loop: CASSPEGDIQYF. CDR3 coding DNA: TGTGCCAGCAGTCCCGAGGGGGACATTCAGTACTTC.

The table lists this clonotype with a few counts. The rearrangement joins TRBV5-1 to TRBJ2-1; D possibly corresponds to TRBD1 (6 bases). The CDR3 contains 17 residues. Germline V gene lookup returns CDR1 SGHRS and CDR2 YFSETQ. V was trimmed by 0 bases and J by 0 bases, leaving 13 bases between them. CDR3 in DNA: TGCGCCAGCAGCTTGGGTGGGGGCGGCCTCTCCTACAATGAGCAGTTCTTC. It yields the protein CASSLGGGGLSYNEQFF. Looking up the rest from reference TRBV5-1 and TRBJ2-1 gives the full variable domain: KAGVTQTPRYLIKTRGQQVTLSCSPISGHRSVSWYQQTPGQGLQFLFEYFSETQRNKGNFPGRFSGRQFSNSRSEMNVSTLELGDSALYLCASSLGGGGLSYNEQFFGPGTRLTVL.

This clonotype was found a few times. The chain recombines TRBV5-4 with TRBJ2-3; D remains ambiguous. Germline V lookup: CDR1 SGHNT, CDR2 YYREEE (reference sequence). V gave up 5 bases and J gave up 1 base, with 11 bases separating them. The CDR3 spans 14 residues. The CDR3 reads CASRPGSRTDTQYF. The CDR3 bases are TGTGCCAGCAGACCAGGCAGTCGCACAGATACGCAGTATTTT.

The chain combines TRBV6-2 or TRBV6-3 with TRBJ2-1, with 10 bases lining up with TRBD2. This CDR3 has 16 amino acids. Trimming at V came to 5 bases and at J to 9 bases, leaving 13 bases not matched to a gene. Germline V lookup: CDR1 MNHEY, CDR2 SVGEGT. The CDR3 DNA sequence: TGTGCCAGCAGTCCAAACCCGGGACTAGCGTTGGGTGAGCAGTTCTTC. This codes for CASSPNPGLALGEQFF.

The chain couples TRBV3-1 to TRBJ2-7, with TRBD1 matching 9 bases. V lost 1 base, J lost 2 bases, and 0 bases stayed unmatched. This CDR3 region has 14 residues. CDR1 and CDR2 (germline): LGHDT, YNNKEL (reference sequence). CDR3 sequence: CASSQGTGAYEQYF. The CDR3 DNA reads TGTGCCAGCAGCCAAGGGACAGGGGCCTACGAGCAGTACTTC.

This clonotype was detected a few times. The V call is TRBV6-2 or TRBV6-3, the J call TRBJ2-7, with 8 nucleotides matching TRBD1. The CDR3 runs to 15 residues. The V segment lost 6 bases and the J segment 1 base; nucleotides outside the gene matches: 8. Germline V gives CDR1 MNHEY, CDR2 SVGEGT. The DNA of the CDR3 is TGTGCCAGCAGCACGACAGGGGCCTCTTCCTACGAGCAGTACTTC. It is translated as CASSTTGASSYEQYF.

V usage is TRBV6-1 and J usage is TRBJ1-1; the D is unclear. Trimming removed 6 bases at V and 3 bases at J, with 20 bases between. The V gene's germline CDR1 is MNHNS and CDR2 SASEGT. The CDR3 totals 16 residues. The CDR3 protein is CASSPPRITTYTEAFF. The CDR3 DNA reads as TGTGCCAGCAGCCCTCCCCGAATAACGACTTACACTGAAGCTTTCTTT.

The chain uses TRBV12-3 or TRBV12-4 and TRBJ2-2; D gene unclear. Trimming stripped 0 bases from V and 6 bases from J, with 5 bases between. The CDR3 has 13 residues. For the CDR3, the DNA is TGTGCCAGCAGTTTAGCGGACCCCGGGGAGCTGTTTTTT. Its translation: CASSLADPGELFF.

The chain uses TRBV29-1 and TRBJ2-1, with 8 bases fitting TRBD1. From germline, CDR1 is SQVTM and CDR2 ANQGSEA. CDR3 size: 14 residues. Trimming took 4 bases from V and 4 from J; bases not matched to a gene: 6. The CDR3 DNA reads as TGCAGCGTTGTCCCAGGGGGCCTTTACAATGAGCAGTTCTTC. Protein: CSVVPGGLYNEQFF.

This clonotype was detected a few times. CDR3 loop: CATSDLVNGGEKLFF. As DNA, the CDR3 is TGTGCCACCAGTGACCTGGTCAACGGGGGTGAAAAACTGTTTTTT. V usage is TRBV24-1 and J usage is TRBJ1-4, with a weak D call TRBD1 (5 bases). CDR1 is KGHDR, CDR2 SFDVKD, per germline. The V gene lost 4 bases and the J gene lost 7 bases, with 15 bases spanning the gap. The CDR3 consists of 15 residues.

V usage is TRBV6-1 and J usage is TRBJ2-7; the match to TRBD1 covers 9 bases. Germline V gene sequence: CDR1 MNHNS, CDR2 SASEGT. J lost 4 bases, V lost 6 bases, and 7 bases had no gene match. The CDR3 sequence is 14 residues long. The DNA for the CDR3 is TGTGCCAGCAGACCCACAGGGGGCGGTTACGAGCAGTACTTC. It encodes CASRPTGGGYEQYF.